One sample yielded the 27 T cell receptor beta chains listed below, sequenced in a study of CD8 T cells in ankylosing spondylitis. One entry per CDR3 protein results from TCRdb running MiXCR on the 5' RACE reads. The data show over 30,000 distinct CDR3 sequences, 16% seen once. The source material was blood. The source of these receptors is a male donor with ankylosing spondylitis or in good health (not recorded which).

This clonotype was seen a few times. CDR3 residues: CASSRGQSSYNEQFF. CDR3 bases: TGTGCCAGCAGTCGCGGACAGAGCTCCTACAATGAGCAGTTCTTC. The J gene is TRBJ2-1, the V gene TRBV7-2, with D possibly TRBD1 on 6 matching bases. The germline V and J ends were trimmed by 6 bases and 0 bases, with 12 bases remaining between them. The length of the CDR3 is 15 residues. Germline V gene data show CDR1 as SGHTA and CDR2 as FQGNSA.

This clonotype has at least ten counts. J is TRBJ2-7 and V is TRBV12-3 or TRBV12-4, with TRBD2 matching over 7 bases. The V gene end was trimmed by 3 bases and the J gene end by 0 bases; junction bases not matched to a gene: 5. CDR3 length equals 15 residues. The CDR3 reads CASSLASGGSYEQYF. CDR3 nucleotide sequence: TGTGCCAGCAGTTTGGCTAGCGGAGGCTCCTACGAGCAGTACTTC.

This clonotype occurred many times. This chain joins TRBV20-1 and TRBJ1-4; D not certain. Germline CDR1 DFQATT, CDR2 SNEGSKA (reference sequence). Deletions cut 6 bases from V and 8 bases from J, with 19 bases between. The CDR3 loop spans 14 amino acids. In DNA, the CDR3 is TGCAGTGCCAACAGATTGGGGTTAGAAGAAAAACTGTTTTTT. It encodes CSANRLGLEEKLFF.

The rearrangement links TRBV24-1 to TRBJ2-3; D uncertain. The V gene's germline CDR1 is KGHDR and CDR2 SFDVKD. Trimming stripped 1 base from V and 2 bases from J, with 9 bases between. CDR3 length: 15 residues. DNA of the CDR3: TGTGCCACCAGTGATTTCAGGACGGACACAGATACGCAGTATTTT. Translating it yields CATSDFRTDTDTQYF.

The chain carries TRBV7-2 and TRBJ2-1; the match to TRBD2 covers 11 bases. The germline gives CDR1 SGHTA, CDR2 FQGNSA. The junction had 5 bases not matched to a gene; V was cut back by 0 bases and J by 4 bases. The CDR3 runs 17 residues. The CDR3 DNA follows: TGTGCCAGCAGCTTAGCCGGGGCTAGCGGGGGGTACAATGAGCAGTTCTTC. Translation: CASSLAGASGGYNEQFF.

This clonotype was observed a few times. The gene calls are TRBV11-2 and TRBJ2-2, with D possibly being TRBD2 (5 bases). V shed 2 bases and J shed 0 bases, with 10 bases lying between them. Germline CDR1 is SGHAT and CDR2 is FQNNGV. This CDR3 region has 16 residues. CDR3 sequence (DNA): TGTGCCAGCAGCTTACAGCGGCAACCGAACACCGGGGAGCTGTTTTTT. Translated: CASSLQRQPNTGELFF.

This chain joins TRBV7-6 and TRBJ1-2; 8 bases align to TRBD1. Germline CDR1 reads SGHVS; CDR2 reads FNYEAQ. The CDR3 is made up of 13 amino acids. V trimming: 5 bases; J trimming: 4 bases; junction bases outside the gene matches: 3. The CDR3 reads CASSRQGSYGYTF. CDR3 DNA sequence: TGTGCCAGCAGCCGACAGGGGAGCTATGGCTACACCTTC.

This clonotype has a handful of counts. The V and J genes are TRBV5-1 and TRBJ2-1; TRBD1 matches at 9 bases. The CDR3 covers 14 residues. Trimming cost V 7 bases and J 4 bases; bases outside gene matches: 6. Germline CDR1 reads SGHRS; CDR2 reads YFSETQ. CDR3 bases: TGCGCCAGCGAAACCGGGACAGGGTACAATGAGCAGTTCTTC. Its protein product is CASETGTGYNEQFF.

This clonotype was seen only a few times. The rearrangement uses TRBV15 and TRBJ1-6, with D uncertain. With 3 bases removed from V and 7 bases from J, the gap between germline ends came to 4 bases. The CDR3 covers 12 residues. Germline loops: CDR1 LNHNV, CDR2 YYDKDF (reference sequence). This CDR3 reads CATSSTNSPLHF. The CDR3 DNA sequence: TGTGCCACCAGCAGTACCAATTCACCCCTCCACTTT.

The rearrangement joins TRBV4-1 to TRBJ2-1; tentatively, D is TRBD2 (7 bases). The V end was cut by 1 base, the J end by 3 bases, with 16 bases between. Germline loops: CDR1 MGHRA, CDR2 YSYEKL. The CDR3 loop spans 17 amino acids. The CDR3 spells CASSQAPGGGVYNEQFF. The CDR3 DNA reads TGCGCCAGCAGCCAAGCCCCTGGAGGGGGGGTCTACAATGAGCAGTTCTTC.

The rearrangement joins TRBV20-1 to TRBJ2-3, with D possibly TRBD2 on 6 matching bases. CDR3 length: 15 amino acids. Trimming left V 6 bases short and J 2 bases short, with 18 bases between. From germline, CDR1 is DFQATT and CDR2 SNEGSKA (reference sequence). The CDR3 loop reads CSAAPGLQTTDTQYF. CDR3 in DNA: TGCAGTGCAGCACCGGGACTTCAAACCACAGATACGCAGTATTTT.

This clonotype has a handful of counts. The CDR3 is CASSVDRGRPGELFF. CDR3 coding DNA: TGTGCCAGCAGCGTAGACAGGGGGCGACCCGGGGAGCTGTTTTTT. V and J are TRBV2 and TRBJ2-2, with 10 bases lining up with TRBD1. The V segment lost 6 bases and the J segment 6 bases; nucleotides outside the gene matches: 7. This CDR3 has 15 residues. CDR1 is SNHLY and CDR2 is FYNNEI in the germline V gene.

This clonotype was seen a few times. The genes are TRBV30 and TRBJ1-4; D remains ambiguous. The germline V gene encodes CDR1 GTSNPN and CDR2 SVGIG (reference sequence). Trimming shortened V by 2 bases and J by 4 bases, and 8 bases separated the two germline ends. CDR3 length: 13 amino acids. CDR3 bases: TGTGCCTGGAGTCGCCAAGTTAATGAAAAACTGTTTTTT. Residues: CAWSRQVNEKLFF.

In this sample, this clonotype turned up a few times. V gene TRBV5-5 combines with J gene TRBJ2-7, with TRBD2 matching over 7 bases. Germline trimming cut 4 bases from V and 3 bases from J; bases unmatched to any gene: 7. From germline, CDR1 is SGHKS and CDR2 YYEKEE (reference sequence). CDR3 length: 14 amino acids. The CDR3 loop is CASSQFGTNYEQYF. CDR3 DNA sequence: TGTGCCAGCAGCCAGTTTGGGACTAACTACGAGCAGTACTTC.

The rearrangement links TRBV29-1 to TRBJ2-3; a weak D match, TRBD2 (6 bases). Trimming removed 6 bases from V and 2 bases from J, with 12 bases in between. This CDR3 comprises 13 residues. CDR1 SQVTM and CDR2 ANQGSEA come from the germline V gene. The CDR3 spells CSVSGEPTDTQYF. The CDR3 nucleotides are TGCAGCGTCTCGGGGGAACCCACAGATACGCAGTATTTT.

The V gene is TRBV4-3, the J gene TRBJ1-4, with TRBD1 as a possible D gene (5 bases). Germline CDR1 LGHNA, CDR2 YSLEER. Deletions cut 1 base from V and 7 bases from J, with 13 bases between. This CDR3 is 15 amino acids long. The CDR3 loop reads CASSQGGGKAEKLFF. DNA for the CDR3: TGCGCCAGCAGCCAAGGCGGGGGGAAGGCTGAAAAACTGTTTTTT.

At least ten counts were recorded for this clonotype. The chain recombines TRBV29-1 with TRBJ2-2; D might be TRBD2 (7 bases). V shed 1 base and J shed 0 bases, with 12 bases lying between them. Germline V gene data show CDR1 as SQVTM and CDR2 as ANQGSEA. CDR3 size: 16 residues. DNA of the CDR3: TGCAGCGTTGAAGGGGTCGGGGGGCCGAACACCGGGGAGCTGTTTTTT. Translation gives CSVEGVGGPNTGELFF.

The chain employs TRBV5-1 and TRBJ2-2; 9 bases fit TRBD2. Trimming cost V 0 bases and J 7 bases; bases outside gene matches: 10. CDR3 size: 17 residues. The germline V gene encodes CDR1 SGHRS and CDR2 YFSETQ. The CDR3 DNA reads TGCGCCAGCAGCTTGGCGGTGAGCGGGGGGTTCCTCGGGGAGCTGTTTTTT. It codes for CASSLAVSGGFLGELFF. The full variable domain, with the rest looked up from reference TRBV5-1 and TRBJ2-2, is KAGVTQTPRYLIKTRGQQVTLSCSPISGHRSVSWYQQTPGQGLQFLFEYFSETQRNKGNFPGRFSGRQFSNSRSEMNVSTLELGDSALYLCASSLAVSGGFLGELFFGEGSRLTVL.

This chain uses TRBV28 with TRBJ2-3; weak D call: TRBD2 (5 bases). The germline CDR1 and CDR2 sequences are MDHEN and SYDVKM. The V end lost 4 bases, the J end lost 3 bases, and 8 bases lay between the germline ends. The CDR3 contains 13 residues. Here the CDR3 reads CASSSPGTDTQYF. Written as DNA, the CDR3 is TGTGCCAGCAGTTCCCCGGGGACAGATACGCAGTATTTT.

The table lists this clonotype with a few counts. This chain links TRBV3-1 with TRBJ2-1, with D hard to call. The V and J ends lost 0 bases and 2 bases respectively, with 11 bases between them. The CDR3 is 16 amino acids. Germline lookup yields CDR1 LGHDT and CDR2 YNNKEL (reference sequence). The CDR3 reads CASSQDGNSPYNEQFF. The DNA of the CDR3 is TGTGCCAGCAGCCAAGATGGGAACAGCCCCTACAATGAGCAGTTCTTC.

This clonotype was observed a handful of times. CDR3 residues: CASRQSGQSNNEQFF. The DNA for the CDR3 is TGTGCCAGCAGGCAATCGGGACAGAGTAACAATGAGCAGTTCTTC. The chain recombines TRBV6-2 or TRBV6-3 with TRBJ2-1, with TRBD1 matching over 7 bases. The germline V gene encodes CDR1 MNHEY and CDR2 SVGEGT. V shed 6 bases and J 5 bases; nucleotides not matched to a gene: 10. This CDR3 is built from 15 residues.

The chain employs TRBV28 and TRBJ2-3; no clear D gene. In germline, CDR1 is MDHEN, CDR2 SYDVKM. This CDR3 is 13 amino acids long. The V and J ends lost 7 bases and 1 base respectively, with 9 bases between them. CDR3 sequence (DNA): TGTGCCAGCACCTACCAGGGCACAGATACGCAGTATTTT. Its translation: CASTYQGTDTQYF.

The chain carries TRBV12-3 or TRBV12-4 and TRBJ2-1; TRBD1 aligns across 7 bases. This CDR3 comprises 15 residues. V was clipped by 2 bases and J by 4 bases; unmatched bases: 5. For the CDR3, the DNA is TGTGCCAGCAGTTTAATACAGGGGACATACAATGAGCAGTTCTTC. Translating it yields CASSLIQGTYNEQFF.

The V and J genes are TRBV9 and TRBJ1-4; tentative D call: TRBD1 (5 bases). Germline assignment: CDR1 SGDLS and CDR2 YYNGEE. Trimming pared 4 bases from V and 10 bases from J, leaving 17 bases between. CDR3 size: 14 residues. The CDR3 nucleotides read TGTGCCAGCAGCCCCGGTCAGGGTTGGGGAAAACTGTTTTTT. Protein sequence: CASSPGQGWGKLFF.

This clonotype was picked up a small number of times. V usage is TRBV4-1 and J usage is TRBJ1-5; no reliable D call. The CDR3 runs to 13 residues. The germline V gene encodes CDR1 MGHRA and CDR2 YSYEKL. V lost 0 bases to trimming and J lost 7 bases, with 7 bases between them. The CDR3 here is CASSQDVGQPQHF. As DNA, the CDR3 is TGCGCCAGCAGCCAAGATGTGGGACAGCCCCAGCATTTT.

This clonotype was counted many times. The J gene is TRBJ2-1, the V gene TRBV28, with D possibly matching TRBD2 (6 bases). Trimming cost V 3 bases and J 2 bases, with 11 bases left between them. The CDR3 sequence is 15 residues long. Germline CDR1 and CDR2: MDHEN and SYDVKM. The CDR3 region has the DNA TGTGCCAGCAGTTTGACTGGCGGGACCTACAATGAGCAGTTCTTC. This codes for CASSLTGGTYNEQFF.

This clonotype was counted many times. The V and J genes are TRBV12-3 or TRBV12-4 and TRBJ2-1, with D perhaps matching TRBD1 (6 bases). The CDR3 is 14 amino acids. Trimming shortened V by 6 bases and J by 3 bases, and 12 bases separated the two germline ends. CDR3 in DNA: TGTGCCAGCAGAGTCGAAGGGGGCTACAATGAGCAGTTCTTC. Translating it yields CASRVEGGYNEQFF.